A single sample is the source of the 17 T cell receptor beta chains below, sequenced in a study of shared clonotypes between healthy human individuals. Profiled with immunoSEQ multiplex PCR; TCRdb holds only in-frame clones, not every one. The sample has about 470,000 clones; about four fifths are singletons. Sample: PBMCs. These receptors all stem from a woman aged 40 to 50 in good health. Some clones in this sample may be carry-over from other donors' samples.

This clone has only a few counts. This chain joins TRBV19 and TRBJ2-6, with a weak D call TRBD2 (5 bases). The CDR3 is made up of 17 amino acids. Germline-derived CDR1 and CDR2 are LNHDA and SQIVND (reference sequence). V shed 5 bases and J shed 1 base, with 15 bases lying between them. CDR3 in DNA: TGTGCCAGTAGTTCCGCGGGCCCAACTTCTGGGGCCAACGTCCTGACTTTC. Amino acids: CASSSAGPTSGANVLTF.

This clone was picked up one time. At one boundary the junction diverges from the germline segment, which might be a read error. The chain has TRBV7-9 and TRBJ2-7; a possible D gene is TRBD1 (6 bases). Germline CDR1 SEHNR, CDR2 FQNEAQ (reference sequence). The CDR3 loop spans 12 amino acids. The CDR3 spells CASSSQGYGQYF. CDR3 sequence (DNA): TGTGCCAGCAGCTCACAGGGCTACGGGCAGTACTTC. The full variable domain, with the rest looked up from reference TRBV7-9 and TRBJ2-7, is DTGVSQNPRHKITKRGQNVTFRCDPISEHNRLYWYRQTLGQGPEFLTYFQNEAQLEKSRLLSDRFSAERPKGSFSTLEIQRTEQGDSAMYLCASSSQGYGQYFGPGTRLTVT.

Remarks on this clone: One junction end does not reproduce the germline sequence, and a read error may be involved. The rearrangement uses TRBV7-9 and TRBJ2-5; the match to TRBD1 covers 8 bases. The assigned J gene may be wrong: the sequence end matches TRBJ2-7 better. Looked up from germline, CDR1 is SEHNR and CDR2 is FQNEAQ (reference sequence). The CDR3 is made up of 19 amino acids. The CDR3 loop is CASSLAARTGGLGSYEQYF. CDR3 DNA sequence: TGTGCCAGTAGCTTAGCGGCGAGAACAGGGGGACTGGGGTCCTACGAGCAGTACTTC.

The chain is built from TRBV11-2 and TRBJ1-1; maybe TRBD1 (6 bases). CDR3 size: 12 residues. Per the germline V gene, CDR1 is SGHAT and CDR2 is FQNNGV. The V gene lost 2 bases and the J gene lost 9 bases, with 10 bases spanning the gap. The CDR3: CASSLFRGQAFF. CDR3 DNA: TGTGCCAGCAGCTTATTCCGGGGGCAAGCTTTCTTT.

The chain has TRBV11-2 and TRBJ2-4; D possibly uses TRBD1 or TRBD2 (5 bases each). V was clipped by 1 base and J by 6 bases, with 10 bases between them. This CDR3 is 14 amino acids long. Germline CDR1 reads SGHAT; CDR2 reads FQNNGV. CDR3 loop: CASSLAGTVNIQYF. The CDR3 region has the DNA TGTGCCAGCAGCTTAGCCGGGACGGTAAACATTCAGTACTTC.

Remarks on this clone: Other nucleotide sequences from this sample produce the same CDR3. The chain is built from TRBV7-2 and TRBJ1-2; D remains unclear. Germline assignment: CDR1 SGHTA and CDR2 FQGNSA. CDR3 length equals 13 residues. V lost 0 bases, J lost 5 bases, and 7 bases lay in between. CDR3 amino acids: CASSLAPGYGYTF. CDR3 sequence (DNA): TGTGCCAGCAGCTTAGCGCCTGGATATGGCTACACCTTC.

This clone was seen a few times. The chain employs TRBV5-1 and TRBJ2-3; 9 nucleotides agree with TRBD2. V shed 0 bases and J 6 bases; nucleotides not matched to a gene: 5. Looked up from germline, CDR1 is SGHRS and CDR2 is YFSETQ. The CDR3 is made up of 15 amino acids. CDR3 region: CASSLEAGGPDTQYF. The DNA of the CDR3 is TGCGCCAGCAGCTTGGAGGCGGGAGGGCCTGATACGCAGTATTTT.

V and J are TRBV2 and TRBJ2-7; TRBD2 agrees at 11 bases. Per the germline V gene, CDR1 is SNHLY and CDR2 is FYNNEI. This CDR3 has 18 residues. With V trimmed by 6 bases and J by 0 bases, 13 bases remained unmatched. CDR3 sequence: CASSPRATSGNLSYEQYF. The CDR3 nucleotides are TGTGCCAGCAGCCCCCGGGCGACTAGCGGGAACCTCTCCTACGAGCAGTACTTC.

The chain combines TRBV18 with TRBJ2-5, with D hard to call. Looked up from germline, CDR1 is KGHSH and CDR2 is LQKENI. V was cut by 3 bases and J by 5 bases, with 10 bases left in between. The CDR3 sequence is 13 residues long. The chain's CDR3 is CASSPGRRETQYF. In DNA, the CDR3 is TGTGCCAGCTCACCTGGGCGCCGGGAGACCCAGTACTTC. The variable domain in full, with the rest retrieved from reference TRBV18 and TRBJ2-5, is NAGVMQNPRHLVRRRGQEARLRCSPMKGHSHVYWYRQLPEEGLKFMVYLQKENIIDESGMPKERFSAEFPKEGPSILRIQQVVRGDSAAYFCASSPGRRETQYFGPGTRLLVL.

CDR3 DNA sequence: TGTGCCAGCAGTGATCAGGGCTTAGCTCAGCCCCAGCATTTT. Its protein is CASSDQGLAQPQHF. The V call is TRBV2, the J call TRBJ1-5, with a possible D match to TRBD1 (5 bases). The V and J ends lost 3 bases and 6 bases respectively, with 12 bases between them. The CDR3 is made up of 14 amino acids. Germline V gene data show CDR1 as SNHLY and CDR2 as FYNNEI.

The rearrangement joins TRBV28 to TRBJ1-1, with 9 positions matching TRBD1. In germline, CDR1 is MDHEN, CDR2 SYDVKM. This CDR3 spans 13 amino acids. V lost 8 bases, J lost 8 bases, and 9 bases stayed unmatched. The CDR3 DNA reads TGTGCCAGCTATACTACAGGGGGCGCGGAAGCTTTCTTT. It translates to CASYTTGGAEAFF.

The V and J genes are TRBV4-1 and TRBJ2-1; D is unclear. Germline V gene lookup returns CDR1 MGHRA and CDR2 YSYEKL. V gave up 2 bases and J gave up 2 bases, with 7 bases separating them. There are 14 residues in the CDR3. CDR3 in DNA: TGCGCCAGCAGCCAACCCTTCGCCTACAATGAGCAGTTCTTC. This codes for CASSQPFAYNEQFF.

This chain uses TRBV7-9 with TRBJ1-4; tentatively, D is TRBD1 (5 bases). Per the germline V gene, CDR1 is SEHNR and CDR2 is FQNEAQ (reference sequence). Trimming stripped 5 bases from V and 3 bases from J, with 7 bases between. This CDR3 spans 13 amino acids. Here the CDR3 reads CASSRGANEKLFF. CDR3 coding DNA: TGTGCCAGCAGCAGGGGCGCTAATGAAAAACTGTTTTTT.

The chain is built from TRBV11-2 and TRBJ1-2; TRBD1 might be the D (5 bases). V lost 2 bases and J lost 4, with 14 bases in between. The CDR3 loop spans 15 amino acids. Germline values: CDR1 SGHAT, CDR2 FQNNGV. The DNA for the CDR3 is TGTGCCAGCAGCTTACAGGGCCCCCTTCCCTATGGCTACACCTTC. Its protein is CASSLQGPLPYGYTF.

The chain joins TRBV28 to TRBJ2-3; 7 bases are a match to TRBD2. The germline V gene encodes CDR1 MDHEN and CDR2 SYDVKM. V was clipped by 7 bases and J by 0 bases; unmatched bases: 10. The CDR3 is 16 amino acids. CDR3 DNA sequence: TGTGCCAGCAAGGCGCGGGAGATGGAGAGCACAGATACGCAGTATTTT. Its translation is CASKAREMESTDTQYF.

The rearrangement links TRBV2 to TRBJ2-2, with 7 nucleotides matching TRBD2. Germline V gene sequence: CDR1 SNHLY, CDR2 FYNNEI. The CDR3 is 13 residues long. V shed 6 bases, J shed 6 bases, and the junction held 4 bases outside the gene matches. The CDR3 region is CASRALASGELFF. DNA for the CDR3: TGTGCCAGCAGAGCACTAGCGTCCGGGGAGCTGTTTTTT.

V gene TRBV7-2 combines with J gene TRBJ1-2; 8 bases agree with TRBD1. The junction had 5 bases not matched to a gene; V was cut back by 0 bases and J by 5 bases. Germline V gives CDR1 SGHTA, CDR2 FQGNSA. The CDR3 length is 15 residues. CDR3 coding DNA: TGTGCCAGCAGCTTAGCCGGGACAGGCAGATATGGCTACACCTTC. It codes for CASSLAGTGRYGYTF.